A single TCR beta chain is shown here with its context. This entry is derived from a study of blood T cell repertoires in COVID-19. Overall study context: The study drew acute and convalescent COVID-19 samples from the United States, Italy and Spain. Nucleic acid was either cDNA or gDNA, and it came from T cells, B-cell-depleted T cells, or PBMCs.

Authors' processing steps: Counts of nucleated cells, estimated from reference gene primer amplification, were obtained. Data came from immunoSEQ multiplex PCR; TCRdb stores just in-frame clones and leaves some out. V, J and clone size are those of that table, while D and trimming were read from the DNA. In the table there are some 300,000 clones, roughly 88% of which are singletons. The CDR3 is made up of 12 amino acids. V was cut by 2 bases and J by 5 bases, with 9 bases left in between. CDR1 is GTSNPN and CDR2 is SVGIG in the germline V gene (reference sequence). Cohorts were based on clinical histories the participants reported.

The chain joins TRBV30 to TRBJ2-5; D remains ambiguous. The sample consisted of PBMCs or T cells enriched from blood (not recorded which). The source is a woman in her thirties who had recovered from COVID-19. CDR3 amino acids: CAWSIFGETQYF. The CDR3 DNA reads TGTGCCTGGAGTATCTTCGGGGAGACCCAGTACTTC.